This T cell receptor (beta chain) emerged from a study of beta chain features in type 1 diabetes. The CDR3 length is 15 residues. V lost 0 bases and J lost 8, with 15 bases in between. Germline CDR1 SGDLS, CDR2 YYNGEE. Concerning this clone itself: Its antigen is unknown.

Expressed TCRB transcripts were sequenced because the entire RNA isolate underwent reverse transcription. Sequencing was performed with immunoSEQ multiplex PCR; in TCRdb, only in-frame clones are kept and a portion is missing. The repertoire holds 400,000 to 600,000 clones, about 29% seen once, with around 0.065% in the top ten. Whole-study findings and limits: People with Type 1 diabetes carried modestly yet significantly shorter TCRB CDR3s in all four CD4+ subsets.

Sorting that relied on CD45RO/CCR7/CD25/CD127/CD95/CD27 yielded CD4+ naive, central memory, regulatory and stem cell-like memory cells. This TCR came from a man younger than 35 in good health. The V call is TRBV9, the J call TRBJ2-1, with D possibly matching TRBD2 (6 bases). Sequencing was done on a sample of naive CD4+ T cells from blood. This CDR3 is CASSVVWRGEDEQFF. In DNA, the CDR3 is TGTGCCAGCAGCGTAGTGTGGCGGGGCGAGGATGAGCAGTTCTTC.